The 23 T cell receptor beta chains below were found in one sample sequenced in a study of T cell clones after liver transplantation. The method was immunoSEQ multiplex PCR; TCRdb's version includes in-frame clones alone and lacks a portion of them. Found here are tens of thousands of clones, 70% to 80% of them singletons; the top ten hold about 2.7%. The sequences come from CD4+ T cells from blood, collected at the approximately 16-month timepoint. These receptors came from a human patient who received a liver transplant. Some T cells may be transferred from the graft donor.

V usage is TRBV29-1 and J usage is TRBJ2-5; TRBD2 might be the D (6 bases). Germline V gene data show CDR1 as SQVTM and CDR2 as ANQGSEA. The germline V and J ends were trimmed by 1 base and 0 bases, with 12 bases remaining between them. This CDR3 is built from 15 residues. Here the CDR3 reads CSVEVLRDYQETQYF. CDR3 coding DNA: TGCAGCGTTGAAGTTCTCCGGGACTACCAAGAGACCCAGTACTTC.

The CDR3 spells CASSGRTSGDEQFF. The CDR3, as DNA: TGTGCCAGCAGTGGTAGGACTAGCGGGGATGAGCAGTTCTTC. The chain is built from TRBV2 and TRBJ2-1; 12 bases map to TRBD2. The J segment lost 8 bases and the V segment lost 4 bases, leaving 3 bases of the junction unmatched. The CDR3 contains 14 residues. The germline CDR1 and CDR2 sequences are SNHLY and FYNNEI.

V gene TRBV11-2 combines with J gene TRBJ1-1, with unresolved D. This CDR3 is 13 amino acids long. Trimming cost V 2 bases and J 7 bases, with 11 bases left between them. Per the germline V gene, CDR1 is SGHAT and CDR2 is FQNNGV. The CDR3 coding sequence is TGTGCCAGCAGCTTACAAGGTATGGTTGAAGCTTTCTTT. Its translation: CASSLQGMVEAFF.

This sequence joins TRBV7-2 and TRBJ1-4, with D possibly TRBD1 on 5 matching bases. Looked up from germline, CDR1 is SGHTA and CDR2 is FQGNSA. Trimming pared 3 bases from V and 5 bases from J, leaving 7 bases between. The CDR3 has 13 residues. CDR3 in DNA: TGTGCCAGCAGCTTGACAGACAATGAAAAACTGTTTTTT. It is translated as CASSLTDNEKLFF.

The rearrangement uses TRBV30 and TRBJ2-2, with D perhaps TRBD1 or TRBD2 (5 bases each). Trimming removed 0 bases at V and 3 bases at J, with 14 bases between. Germline CDR1 reads GTSNPN; CDR2 reads SVGIG (reference sequence). The CDR3 loop spans 16 amino acids. The CDR3, as DNA: TGTGCCTGGAGTGTCAAGGGGACGGGGTACACCGGGGAGCTGTTTTTT. As protein: CAWSVKGTGYTGELFF.

The rearrangement uses TRBV29-1 and TRBJ1-1; a weak D match, TRBD1 (6 bases). The germline V and J ends were trimmed by 7 bases and 4 bases, with 16 bases remaining between them. This CDR3 region has 13 residues. CDR1 is SQVTM, CDR2 ANQGSEA, per germline. CDR3 nucleotides: TGCAGCGGCAGAGCAGGGGTAAGCACTGAAGCTTTCTTT. It is translated as CSGRAGVSTEAFF. Drawing the rest from reference TRBV29-1 and TRBJ1-1, the complete variable domain is SAVISQKPSRDICQRGTSLTIQCQVDSQVTMMFWYRQQPGQSLTLIATANQGSEATYESGFVIDKFPISRPNLTFSTLTVSNMSPEDSSIYLCSGRAGVSTEAFFGQGTRLTVV.

The chain combines TRBV7-2 with TRBJ2-4; perhaps TRBD1 as D (6 bases). The germline gives CDR1 SGHTA, CDR2 FQGNSA. This CDR3 spans 15 amino acids. The V gene lost 6 bases and the J gene lost 0 bases, with 12 bases spanning the gap. CDR3 sequence (DNA): TGTGCCAGCAGTCGGGACAACCTAGCCAAAAACATTCAGTACTTC. It is translated as CASSRDNLAKNIQYF. The whole variable domain, filled in from reference TRBV7-2 and TRBJ2-4, reads GAGVSQSPSNKVTEKGKDVELRCDPISGHTALYWYRQSLGQGLEFLIYFQGNSAPDKSGLPSDRFSAERTGGSVSTLTIQRTQQEDSAVYLCASSRDNLAKNIQYFGAGTRLSVL.

The CDR3 DNA follows: TGTGCCAGTAGGCGTAGTAATCAGCCCCAGCATTTT. As protein: CASRRSNQPQHF. The chain recombines TRBV19 with TRBJ1-5; D gene ambiguous. Trimming took off 6 bases at V and 4 bases at J, with 7 bases between the two ends. There are 12 residues in the CDR3. Germline assignment: CDR1 LNHDA and CDR2 SQIVND (reference sequence).

The chain carries TRBV6-1 and TRBJ2-7; 9 bases map to TRBD1. The CDR3 covers 14 residues. The ends lost 5 bases at V and 2 bases at J; junction bases unmatched: 4. Germline CDR1 and CDR2: MNHNS and SASEGT. CDR3 amino acids: CASSTRDRAYEQYV. In nucleotides, the CDR3 is TGTGCCAGCAGTACCCGGGACAGGGCCTACGAGCAGTACGTC.

This clone was counted a few times. This rearrangement joins TRBV4-1 to TRBJ1-6, with D perhaps matching TRBD1 (5 bases). The CDR3 has 16 amino acids. V lost 0 bases to trimming and J lost 10 bases, with 16 bases between them. Germline CDR1 reads MGHRA; CDR2 reads YSYEKL. The CDR3 bases are TGCGCCAGCAGCCAAGAAGTGGCAGGGCGTGAATCACCCCTCCACTTT. Its translation: CASSQEVAGRESPLHF.

V and J are TRBV5-6 and TRBJ2-3; maybe TRBD1 (6 bases). The germline V gene encodes CDR1 SGHDT and CDR2 YYEEEE. The CDR3 totals 15 residues. The V end lost 3 bases, the J end lost 0 bases, and 11 bases lay between the germline ends. CDR3: CASSSRTASTDTQYF. The CDR3, as DNA: TGTGCCAGCAGCTCACGGACAGCAAGCACAGATACGCAGTATTTT.

The V gene is TRBV28, the J gene TRBJ1-1; D not resolved. Germline values: CDR1 MDHEN, CDR2 SYDVKM. CDR3 length: 11 amino acids. Between the trimmed V and J ends, which lost 7 bases and 2 bases, there was a span of 5 bases. The CDR3 nucleotides read TGTGCCAGCAAGGGCAACACTGAAGCTTTCTTT. Protein: CASKGNTEAFF. The full variable domain, in which reference TRBV28 and TRBJ1-1 provide the parts outside the CDR3, is DVKVTQSSRYLVKRTGEKVFLECVQDMDHENMFWYRQDPGLGLRLIYFSYDVKMKEKGDIPEGYSVSREKKERFSLILESASTNQTSMYLCASKGNTEAFFGQGTRLTVV.

The chain uses TRBV15 and TRBJ2-3; D is unclear. The V end lost 1 base, the J end lost 1 base, and 12 bases lay between the germline ends. Germline V gene sequence: CDR1 LNHNV, CDR2 YYDKDF (reference sequence). The CDR3 contains 16 residues. This chain's CDR3 is CATSRAGAAGTDTQYF. The CDR3 coding sequence is TGTGCCACCAGCAGAGCCGGTGCCGCGGGCACAGATACGCAGTATTTT.

This chain connects TRBV5-8 to TRBJ2-2; TRBD2 aligns across 14 bases. J was trimmed by 3 bases and V by 0 bases; bases with no gene match: 1. CDR3 length: 17 amino acids. Germline CDR1 SGHTS, CDR2 YDEGEE. CDR3 in amino acids: CASSLAGLAGDTGELFF. In DNA, the CDR3 is TGTGCCAGCAGCTTGGCGGGACTAGCGGGGGACACCGGGGAGCTGTTTTTT.

V is TRBV7-2 and J is TRBJ2-7, with TRBD1 matching over 9 bases. This CDR3 contains 15 residues. Germline loops: CDR1 SGHTA, CDR2 FQGNSA. The V segment lost 4 bases and the J segment 3 bases; nucleotides outside the gene matches: 7. CDR3 in amino acids: CASSSPGTGIYEQYV. The CDR3 DNA is TGTGCCAGCAGCTCTCCAGGGACAGGGATCTACGAGCAGTACGTC.

Relative to its sample, this clone is medium-sized. The sample holds other DNA sequences that translate to the same CDR3. The chain links TRBV2 to TRBJ1-5, with a tentative D call TRBD1 (5 bases). Per germline, CDR1 SNHLY and CDR2 FYNNEI. Trimming shortened V by 9 bases and J by 0 bases, and 12 bases separated the two germline ends. CDR3 length equals 14 residues. The CDR3 region has the DNA TGTGCCAGGGGGGGTAGGGATAGCAATCAGCCCCAGCATTTT. This encodes CARGGRDSNQPQHF. Together with reference TRBV2 and TRBJ1-5, the CDR3 gives the full variable domain: EPEVTQTPSHQVTQMGQEVILRCVPISNHLYFYWYRQILGQKVEFLVSFYNNEISEKSEIFDDQFSVERPDGSNFTLKIRSTKLEDSAMYFCARGGRDSNQPQHFGDGTRLSIL.

This clone was picked up a small number of times. CDR3 residues: CASSPRAGQAHGYTF. DNA of the CDR3: TGTGCCAGCAGCCCCCGTGCGGGACAGGCTCATGGCTACACCTTC. V usage is TRBV11-2 and J usage is TRBJ1-2; the match to TRBD1 covers 8 bases. This CDR3 is built from 15 residues. V shed 5 bases and J 6 bases; nucleotides not matched to a gene: 11. Germline V gene lookup returns CDR1 SGHAT and CDR2 FQNNGV.

The chain couples TRBV18 to TRBJ1-6; D uncertain. Trimming stripped 0 bases from V and 3 bases from J, with 0 bases between. The CDR3 runs to 13 residues. CDR1 and CDR2 (germline): KGHSH, LQKENI. The CDR3 DNA reads TGTGCCAGCTCACCACCCTATAATTCACCCCTCCACTTT. Translated: CASSPPYNSPLHF.

The V gene is TRBV28, the J gene TRBJ1-2; D not resolved. The CDR3 extends over 12 amino acids. Trimming pared 6 bases from V and 5 bases from J, leaving 10 bases between. CDR1 and CDR2 from the germline V gene are MDHEN and SYDVKM. The CDR3 spells CASRPSIYGYTF. The CDR3 coding sequence is TGTGCCAGCAGGCCGAGTATTTATGGCTACACCTTC.

This chain's CDR3 is CASSPADSLNEKLFF. Written as DNA, the CDR3 is TGTGCCAGCTCACCAGCCGACAGCCTTAATGAAAAACTGTTTTTT. The rearrangement links TRBV18 to TRBJ1-4; D is perhaps TRBD1 (5 bases). V dropped 2 bases and J dropped 4 bases, with 11 bases sitting between them. The CDR3 runs 15 residues. The germline V gene has CDR1 KGHSH and CDR2 LQKENI. The full variable domain, its missing parts supplied by reference TRBV18 and TRBJ1-4, is NAGVMQNPRHLVRRRGQEARLRCSPMKGHSHVYWYRQLPEEGLKFMVYLQKENIIDESGMPKERFSAEFPKEGPSILRIQQVVRGDSAAYFCASSPADSLNEKLFFGSGTQLSVL.

This rearrangement joins TRBV30 to TRBJ1-2, with 10 bases identical to TRBD1. The J segment lost 8 bases and the V segment lost 0 bases, leaving 9 bases of the junction unmatched. Germline CDR1 reads GTSNPN; CDR2 reads SVGIG (reference sequence). CDR3 length equals 15 residues. This CDR3 is CAWSVLGTGARGYTF. The CDR3 region has the DNA TGTGCCTGGAGTGTACTGGGGACAGGGGCCCGAGGCTACACCTTC.

The chain is built from TRBV9 and TRBJ1-1, with 10 bases identical to TRBD1. The V gene's germline CDR1 is SGDLS and CDR2 YYNGEE. This CDR3 spans 15 amino acids. The V gene end was trimmed by 3 bases and the J gene end by 4 bases; junction bases not matched to a gene: 6. The CDR3 DNA reads TGTGCCAGCAGCGAGGGGGACAGGGGAGGCACTGAAGCTTTCTTT. Amino acids: CASSEGDRGGTEAFF.

This chain joins TRBV18 and TRBJ2-7, with D tentatively TRBD2 (6 bases). The V gene lost 3 bases and the J gene lost 6 bases, with 9 bases spanning the gap. There are 12 residues in the CDR3. CDR1 is KGHSH and CDR2 is LQKENI in the germline V gene. As DNA, the CDR3 is TGTGCCAGCTCACCGTTCGGGGGCGAGCAGTACGTC. Encoded protein: CASSPFGGEQYV.